The rows below give T cell receptor beta chains drawn from one sample of a study of cytomegalovirus exposure and HLA in healthy donors. Repertoires were generated with immunoSEQ multiplex PCR, while TCRdb's copy carries only in-frame clones and drops some. The sample lists approximately 180,000 clones, about 82% seen once, with 1.4% to 1.5% in the top ten. Sequenced: PBMCs. These receptor sequences come from a young woman in good health and CMV-seronegative. Both conserved end residues are part of each CDR3. The D gene is left open where the match is weak. The listing skips clone size in some rows; elsewhere it reads once, few, many or a size class.

>TRBV6-5|TRBD1|TRBJ1-2|.
CASSTSDRAGGYTF
TGTGCCAGCAGTACCTCAGACAGGGCTGGGGGCTACACCTTC
>TRBV28|TRBD1|TRBJ1-1|.
CASRARDRIWSTEAFF
TGTGCCAGCAGGGCCCGGGACAGAATATGGAGCACTGAAGCTTTCTTT
>TRBV6-5|.|TRBJ2-1|few
CASSYARPPNNEQFF
TGTGCCAGCAGTTACGCTAGACCCCCTAACAATGAGCAGTTCTTC
>TRBV30|TRBD2|TRBJ2-3|.
CAWRWTSGGPAGDTQYF
TGTGCCTGGAGGTGGACTAGCGGGGGCCCGGCGGGGGATACGCAGTATTTT
>TRBV2|TRBD2|TRBJ2-2|.
CASKTSGSNTGELFF
TGTGCCAGCAAGACTAGCGGGAGTAACACCGGGGAGCTGTTTTTT
>TRBV30|.|TRBJ1-3|.
CASHVNSLSSGNTIYF
TGTGCCTCCCACGTCAACAGTTTGAGCTCTGGAAACACCATATATTTT
>TRBV5-4|.|TRBJ2-2|.
CASSRGTSPETAGELFF
TGTGCCAGCAGCCGCGGGACTTCCCCAGAGACCGCCGGGGAGCTGTTTTTT
>TRBV30|.|TRBJ1-1|few
CAWSVPQNTEAFF
TGTGCCTGGAGTGTACCACAGAACACTGAAGCTTTCTTT
>TRBV30|.|TRBJ2-3|few
CAWSVRSFAGNTDTQYF
TGTGCCTGGAGTGTAAGGTCCTTTGCGGGAAACACAGATACGCAGTATTTT
>TRBV6-5|TRBD2|TRBJ2-1|.
CASSYLWAGGYNEQFF
TGTGCCAGCAGTTACCTGTGGGCGGGAGGGTACAATGAGCAGTTCTTC
>TRBV14|TRBD1|TRBJ2-1|.
CASSQRQGIDEQFF
TGTGCCAGCAGCCAGAGACAGGGTATCGATGAGCAGTTCTTC
>TRBV21-1|.|TRBJ1-2|.
CASSKGRFSDRPNYGYTF
TGTGCCAGCAGCAAAGGCCGATTCTCGGACAGACCTAACTATGGCTACACCTTC
>TRBV6-5|.|TRBJ1-2|.
CASSSRVDYGYTF
TGTGCCAGCAGCTCCAGGGTGGACTATGGCTACACCTTC
>TRBV27|TRBD1|TRBJ2-7|.
CASSRMPGQTYEQYF
TGTGCCAGCAGCCGGATGCCGGGACAGACCTACGAGCAGTACTTC
>TRBV5-1|TRBD2|TRBJ2-4|.
CASSFNGGANIQYF
TGCGCCAGCAGCTTCAACGGGGGGGCGAACATTCAGTACTTC
>TRBV30|.|TRBJ2-1|.
CAWSQAGLNNEQFF
TGTGCCTGGAGCCAGGCGGGGCTAAACAATGAGCAGTTCTTC
>TRBV7-9|.|TRBJ1-1|.
CASSPGQANTEAFF
TGTGCCAGCAGCCCTGGTCAGGCGAACACTGAAGCTTTCTTT
>TRBV19|TRBD1|TRBJ1-2|.
CASSDRDYGYTF
TGTGCCAGTTCGGACAGGGACTATGGCTACACCTTC
>TRBV7-9|TRBD1|TRBJ1-1|.
CASSFSGGTGAEAFF
TGTGCCAGCAGCTTTTCAGGGGGGACAGGGGCTGAAGCTTTCTTT
>TRBV5-5|TRBD1|TRBJ1-2|.
CASSSWDRAITEYGYTF
TGTGCCAGCAGCTCTTGGGACAGGGCGATCACCGAGTATGGCTACACCTTC
>TRBV6-6|.|TRBJ1-2|.
CASKVNSGRVGYGYTF
TGTGCCAGCAAGGTCAATTCGGGCAGGGTCGGGTATGGCTACACCTTC
>TRBV27|TRBD1|TRBJ1-5|.
CASSPTTGQQPQHF
TGTGCCAGCAGCCCTACGACAGGGCAACAGCCCCAGCATTTT